This T cell receptor beta chain was sequenced for a study of cytomegalovirus exposure and HLA in healthy donors (dated by TCRdb to about 2017). At the level of the whole study: In an earlier analysis of approximately 500 of the donors, about 270 Gb of sequence data and 95 million to 130 million unique TCR beta sequences from about 190 million T cells were reported. About 300 gigabases of sequencing data and 80 million or so unique TCR sequences were included in an early release covering 500 to 750 HLA-typed donors. Of the roughly 390 genotyped donors, less than 85% were placed in the genetic ancestry cluster associated with self-reported Caucasian donors. The study was designed to test whether signatures of past pathogen exposure could be identified by cataloging public T cell receptors. The study used immunosequencing to profile the T cell repertoires of 670 or so subjects and linked those repertoires to cytomegalovirus serostatus. Besides the first cohort of around 700 subjects, a separate validation cohort made up of roughly 120 different subjects was used. The study combined high-throughput TCR immunosequencing, statistical association of individual TCRs with disease status, and machine learning to predict cytomegalovirus infection status. A later analysis re-analyzed previously published TCR beta repertoires from several hundred donors and added high-resolution HLA genotyping to study TCR occurrence patterns. Rather than using new phenotypic data, the later analysis identified candidate immune exposures from TCR beta sequences and from how often those sequences occurred across donors. In an earlier analysis of around 540 of the donors, high-throughput TCR beta sequencing was used to judge whether each TCR beta V gene segment behaved as functional or pseudogenic. Donor age, sex, ethnicity and CMV serostatus were collected together with the repertoire data. A later genetic analysis used genome-wide SNP genotypes for about three fifths of the 666 donors, treating that subset as a discovery cohort. Every discovery cohort repertoire had been produced on one sequencing platform. Both class I and class II loci were covered by HLA typing, at four-digit resolution. Typing coverage differed by locus: A, B, C, DRB1 and DQB1 were typed in about 620-630 donors, DQA1 in approximately 520, DPA1 in around 600, and DPB1 in approximately 450. Roughly five DR-DQ haplotypes were treated as single units for association and clustering because of strong linkage in the cohort. Across approximately 420 genotyped donors of the cohort, an average of about 240,000 unique TCR beta nucleotide sequences per donor were sequenced, and 15% to 20% of those sequences were non-productive.

The cohort comprised fewer than 700 healthy bone marrow donors. All cohort members were sampled while nominally healthy, although unrecorded immune exposures were likely present. The donor was CMV seronegative and belonged to the group of roughly 330 seronegative cohort members. A peripheral blood sample was collected from each donor, and TCR beta sequencing was performed on peripheral blood mononuclear cells. Genomic DNA was extracted from the blood cell samples with the Qiagen DNeasy Blood Extraction Kit. This clone was picked up a small number of times. It has no known antigen specificity. No much larger clone exists at a distance of one base, and base qualities are not known. From a lookup of the germline V gene, CDR1 and CDR2 are SQVTM and ANQGSEA. Including cysteine and phenylalanine, the CDR3 has 12 amino acids. The only DNA kept is the CDR3, 36 bases in frame from the first base. V is cut by 5 bases and J by 4 bases, and the space between the germline ends is 9 bases.

General study outcomes and caveats: The authors suggested that the approach could potentially be generalized to other disease states and immunological phenotypes. The study listed 150 to 200 TCR beta chains as associated with cytomegalovirus. According to a later analysis, parvovirus B19, influenza, CMV and Epstein-Barr virus appeared linked to several top co-occurrence clusters. A further reported finding was that TCR beta sequences accurately predicted the HLA-A and HLA-B alleles for most subjects in the first cohort. The classifier was reported to diagnose cytomegalovirus status with high specificity and sensitivity in both the original and validation cohorts. In a later analysis, TCR association rates were found to vary across HLA loci, with the most associated TCRs seen for DRB1 alleles and the fewest for HLA-C alleles. Assigning TCR associations to individual alleles was difficult when HLA alleles, especially DR and DQ, strongly co-occurred. Because HLA typing was unavailable for some donors at each locus, only the typed subset was used in association tests. In a later analysis, most CMV-associated TCR beta chains were found to appear HLA-restricted, with HLA associations seemingly driven largely by CMV exposure. Compared with equally common non-associated chains, HLA-associated TCR beta chains in a later analysis were more clonally expanded and had lower generation probabilities. A later genetic analysis reported fewer N-insertions in productive TCRs among donors in an Asian-associated ancestry cluster than the roughly 670-donor mean. An association between a missense DCLRE1C variant and V-gene and J-gene trimming of TCR beta chains was found in a later genetic analysis and replicated in an independent cohort. A cluster of highly shared sequence variants was judged likely to be a technical artifact of the sequencing pipeline. In vitro tests confirmed that a few of the cytomegalovirus-associated TCR beta chains recognize cytomegalovirus antigens. Correlated functional status among segregating V segments might be attributable to linkage disequilibrium, but an unknown experimental factor could not be ruled out. An earlier analysis of around 540 of the donors showed that most TCR beta V segments appeared in productive rearrangements either about 87% or about 30% of the time, which broadly matched IMGT annotations. The 87-base-pair reads could not distinguish some IMGT-functional V segments, including TRBV6-2 and TRBV6-3, so those segments were excluded. For the cohort, immune exposure information was limited to CMV serostatus. The earlier analysis of 450 to 700 of the donors excluded roughly 17 rarely observed V segments, including chromosome 9 orphons, because counts were too low. Across donors, most TCR sequences were observed very rarely, whereas some public TCRs were present in many individuals. Specific HLA alleles were associated with 15,000 to 20,000 TCR beta sequences at a false discovery rate of 0.05 in a later analysis. Only TCR beta chains were sequenced in this cohort, and the absence of alpha or paired-chain data limited detectable features. The presence/absence analyses assumed that sequencing depth was roughly uniform across donors, and that assumption may not be true.

Library method: the immunoSEQ multiplex PCR assay. The multiplex PCR relied on a mix of 60 forward primers for TCR Vbeta segments and 13 reverse primers for TCR Jbeta segments. The CDR3 region of rearranged TCR beta genes was amplified from genomic DNA by a multiplex PCR assay. The Illumina HiSeq System was used to sequence the amplified TCR beta libraries as 87-base-pair reads. As for the original processing: In a later analysis, roughly 80 million unique TCR beta chains were counted across the 650 to 750 repertoires, and about 10 million of these chains were shared by at least two donors. A nearest-neighbor algorithm error-corrected the raw reads and collapsed the reads into unique sequences, merging closely related sequences to remove PCR and sequencing errors. V, D and J gene segments were assigned by aligning CDR3 sequences to IMGT reference sequences. For a sequence to be retained, a match of at least six nucleotides was required to both a V gene segment and a J gene segment. Rearrangements were classified as productive when the CDR3 lacked stop codons and remained in frame with V and J, and all other rearrangements were classified as non-productive. CDR3 was defined according to IMGT convention as the region running from the second conserved V-encoded cysteine to the conserved J-encoded phenylalanine. Sequences without an unambiguous match to a single V gene segment were excluded from the earlier analysis of approximately 600 of the donors. An earlier analysis of roughly 590 of the donors called V segments functional above 56.7% productive rearrangements and segregating when the between-donor standard deviation exceeded 5%. A statistical classification framework was built to diagnose cytomegalovirus status from the catalog of TCR beta chain sequences. A later analysis assigned V and J genes by comparing TCR nucleotide sequences with IMGT/GENE-DB human TR gene sequences. The TCRdist pipeline was used in a later analysis to assign CDR3 sequences and most-parsimonious VDJ recombination scenarios. A later analysis defined each TCR beta chain by its CDR3 amino acid sequence plus V-gene family, and excluded reads lacking a unique V-gene family. A later analysis removed 592 highly shared, low-generation-probability nucleotide sequences to deal with suspected cross-contamination and a sequencing artifact. For each public chain, a later analysis derived a clonal expansion index from normalized ranks of inferred template counts within each repertoire. Generation probabilities in a later analysis came from a VDJ recombination model fitted to out-of-frame rearrangements, and those results were checked against IGoR. A later analysis scored TCR-TCR, TCR-HLA and TCR-CMV co-occurrence with hypergeometric tests, applying a repertoire-size bias correction to TCR pairs. False discovery rates were estimated in a later analysis by permuting HLA or CMV assignments 20 times. In a later analysis, co-occurring TCRs were grouped with DBSCAN, and TCRdist sequence similarity was added when clustering was performed within HLA-allele-positive subsets. For co-occurrence clustering, repertoires with fewer than 30,000 or more than 120,000 public chains were excluded, along with roughly five repertoires with anomalous nucleotide sharing. TCRdb re-hosts the immuneACCESS table, in-frame sequences only. Its copies lack some clones; in the studies checked, an unresolved V gene accounts for under half of them, and the cause for the rest is not known. The V and J calls and clone size come from that table; D and trimming were worked out from the DNA. This sample holds about 180,000 clones; 65% to 85% were observed only once. The leading ten clones occupy around 2.2% of the sample.

The receptor was isolated from a man aged 55-75 years in good health and CMV-seronegative. Here the chain combines TRBV29-1 and TRBJ2-1; the D gene is perhaps TRBD1, from 5 matching bases. Input material: PBMCs. The CDR3 in this case is CSVIRQYNEQFF. The DNA is TGCAGCGTTATCCGACAGTACAATGAGCAGTTCTTC.